The rows below give T cell receptor beta chains drawn from one sample of a study of blood T cells in healthy people across ages. MiXCR, applied by TCRdb to the 5' RACE reads, yields one record per CDR3 protein. The data show some 1 million distinct CDR3 sequences, with more than 35% seen just once and approximately 20% held by the top ten. The sample comprised blood. The receptors shown here come from a woman between 55 and 75 years old in good health. CDR3s include the opening cysteine and the closing phenylalanine or tryptophan. D genes are given only for firm matches. Clone size appears in some rows only: once, few, many, or a class for an expanded clone.

cdr3_length	d_call	clone_size	v_call	j_call	cdr3_nt	cdr3_aa
14	NA	NA	TRBV28	TRBJ2-7	TGTGCCAGCAGTTCGGGGGACGGGGGCTACGAGCAGTACTTC	CASSSGDGGYEQYF
16	TRBD2	NA	TRBV6-6	TRBJ2-7	TGTGCCAGCACAGAAGGACAAGCGGGAGCAGGATACGAGCAGTACTTC	CASTEGQAGAGYEQYF
13	NA	few	TRBV6-5	TRBJ2-1	TGTGCCAGCAGTTACTCCACCGGCCGACGGGAGTTCTTC	CASSYSTGRREFF
10	NA	NA	TRBV20-1	TRBJ2-7	TGCAGTGCTAGAAGGTACGAGCAGTACTTC	CSARRYEQYF
15	NA	NA	TRBV5-5	TRBJ2-7	TGTGCCAGCAGCCATCTGAGTAGGGATCCCTACGAGCAGTACTTC	CASSHLSRDPYEQYF
12	TRBD2	NA	TRBV20-1	TRBJ2-3	TGCAGCCCCCCGGGGGGGGTCGATACGCAGTATTTT	CSPPGGVDTQYF
15	NA	NA	TRBV5-1	TRBJ2-1	TGCGCCAGCAGCTTGGAGACGGGAGTAGTTAATGAGCAGTTCTTC	CASSLETGVVNEQFF
12	NA	NA	TRBV20-1	TRBJ2-5	TGCAGTGCTAAGACCCAGAGTGAGACCCAGTACTTC	CSAKTQSETQYF
14	NA	NA	TRBV12-3/TRBV12-4	TRBJ2-7	TGTGCCAGCAGTGCCGGGACAATCCCCTACGAGCAGTACTTC	CASSAGTIPYEQYF
17	TRBD1	NA	TRBV10-3	TRBJ1-2	TGTGCCATCAGTGAGTCCTGGGACAGGGTACTCAACTATGGCTACACCTTC	CAISESWDRVLNYGYTF
14	TRBD1	few	TRBV28	TRBJ2-7	TGTGCCAGCAGCCCTAGGGGGCTGCCTGTCGAGCAGTACTTC	CASSPRGLPVEQYF
14	TRBD1	NA	TRBV10-3	TRBJ2-7	TGTGCCATCAGGCGGGACAGGGTGTACCACGAGCAGTACTTC	CAIRRDRVYHEQYF
19	TRBD1	NA	TRBV5-1	TRBJ2-6	TGCGCCAGCAGCTTGGAGGGACAGGGGGCTCTAACTGGGGCCAACGTCCTGACTTTC	CASSLEGQGALTGANVLTF
13	NA	many	TRBV10-1	TRBJ2-7	TGCGCCAGCTCACGGGACTTGACCTACGAGCAGTACTTC	CASSRDLTYEQYF
13	NA	many	TRBV7-2	TRBJ2-7	TGTGCCAGCAGCCATGGACCAAACTACGAGCAGTACTTC	CASSHGPNYEQYF
15	TRBD2	NA	TRBV7-7	TRBJ2-1	TGTGCCGGCAGCCAGGGACTAGTAACCTACAATGAGCAGTTCTTC	CAGSQGLVTYNEQFF
12	NA	NA	TRBV29-1	TRBJ1-4	TGCAGCGTTGGGGCAACTAATGAAAAACTGTTTTTT	CSVGATNEKLFF
13	NA	NA	TRBV6-5	TRBJ2-7	TGTGCCACCGGACCTGGAACCCTCCACGAGCAGTACTTC	CATGPGTLHEQYF
15	NA	NA	TRBV7-9	TRBJ2-3	TGTGCCAGCTTCCGGTGGGCCGGAACCACAGATACGCAGTATTTT	CASFRWAGTTDTQYF
13	NA	NA	TRBV3-1	TRBJ2-5	TGTGCCAGCAGCCAATTTGTCAGCAATGAGCAGTACTTC	CASSQFVSNEQYF
16	NA	few	TRBV13	TRBJ2-7	TGTGCCAGCAGCAATAGGGACTTGCCAATTTCCTACGAGCAGTACTTC	CASSNRDLPISYEQYF
13	NA	few	TRBV20-1	TRBJ2-5	TGCAGTGCTAGACAGGGGTACCAAGAGACCCAGTACTTC	CSARQGYQETQYF
14	TRBD1	NA	TRBV27	TRBJ2-4	TGTGCCAGCAGTCCCCGGGACAGAACAAACATTCAGTACTTC	CASSPRDRTNIQYF
16	NA	NA	TRBV20-1	TRBJ2-1	TGCAGTGCTACCATTACTAGGGCGGGCCCTAACAATGAGCAGTTCTTC	CSATITRAGPNNEQFF
15	TRBD2	NA	TRBV6-5	TRBJ2-5	TGTGCCAGCAGTTACTCAACTAGCGGAACGGGGACCCAGTACTTC	CASSYSTSGTGTQYF
14	TRBD1	few	TRBV4-2	TRBJ2-7	TGTGCCAGCAGCCCAAGACAGGGACGCTACGAGCAGTACTTC	CASSPRQGRYEQYF
15	TRBD2	NA	TRBV5-1	TRBJ2-7	TGCGCCAGCAGCACCGGACTAGGTAGGGCCTACGAGCAGTACTTC	CASSTGLGRAYEQYF
15	NA	NA	TRBV7-9	TRBJ2-1	TGTGCCAGCAGCCTTCCCCCGGCAGGGGAGAATGAGCAGTTCTTC	CASSLPPAGENEQFF
16	NA	few	TRBV15	TRBJ2-1	TGTGCCACCAGCAGAGAACTAGCCAGGGTAGAAAATGAGCAGTTCTTC	CATSRELARVENEQFF
14	NA	few	TRBV27	TRBJ1-2	TGTGCCAGCAGTGACCATTTACGGGGTGAGGGCTACACCTTC	CASSDHLRGEGYTF
12	NA	NA	TRBV12-3/TRBV12-4	TRBJ2-5	TGTGCCAGCAGGTTAGTTGGAGAGACCCAGTACTTC	CASRLVGETQYF
16	NA	few	TRBV3-1	TRBJ2-3	TGTGCCAGCAGCCAAGATCTTACGTTTAGCACAGATACGCAGTATTTT	CASSQDLTFSTDTQYF
15	NA	NA	TRBV7-8	TRBJ2-1	TGTGCCAACAGCTTTTCCCGGAGCTCCTACAATGAGCAGTTCTTC	CANSFSRSSYNEQFF
15	NA	few	TRBV7-2	TRBJ2-1	TGTGCCAGCAGTTTCCGGGACTCCCTCTACAATGAGCAGTTCTTC	CASSFRDSLYNEQFF
15	NA	many	TRBV27	TRBJ1-2	TGTGCCAGCAGCCCAGACTTACCAGCTAACTATGGCTACACCTTC	CASSPDLPANYGYTF
15	TRBD2	few	TRBV7-9	TRBJ2-1	TGTGCCAGCAGCTCTCGACTAGCGGAAAACAATGAGCAGTTCTTC	CASSSRLAENNEQFF
19	TRBD2	NA	TRBV6-5	TRBJ2-1	TGTGCCAGCAGTTGGGCTCGGACTAGCCGACTGAGCTCCTACAATGAGCAGTTCTTC	CASSWARTSRLSSYNEQFF
16	NA	NA	TRBV5-1	TRBJ2-3	TGCGCCAGCAGCTTGGTTGAAGTCCCGGGACTAGATACGCAGTATTTT	CASSLVEVPGLDTQYF
13	NA	few	TRBV6-5	TRBJ2-1	TGTGCCAGCATCAACCCCCCTGCCAATGAGCAGTTCTTC	CASINPPANEQFF
14	NA	NA	TRBV21-1	TRBJ2-7	TGTGCCAGCAACTTTGTTGGGAGCTTCTTCGAGCAGTACTTC	CASNFVGSFFEQYF
15	NA	many	TRBV5-1	TRBJ2-4	TGCGCCAGCAGCACCGGGGGATTAGCCAAAAACATTCAGTACTTC	CASSTGGLAKNIQYF
15	NA	NA	TRBV27	TRBJ2-7	TGTGCCAGCAGTTTTATGGCGGGGTCCTCCTACGAGCAGTACTTC	CASSFMAGSSYEQYF
16	NA	few	TRBV20-1	TRBJ2-1	TGCAGTGCTAGAGCGGTCTCACGGGAGTACTACAATGAGCAGTTCTTC	CSARAVSREYYNEQFF